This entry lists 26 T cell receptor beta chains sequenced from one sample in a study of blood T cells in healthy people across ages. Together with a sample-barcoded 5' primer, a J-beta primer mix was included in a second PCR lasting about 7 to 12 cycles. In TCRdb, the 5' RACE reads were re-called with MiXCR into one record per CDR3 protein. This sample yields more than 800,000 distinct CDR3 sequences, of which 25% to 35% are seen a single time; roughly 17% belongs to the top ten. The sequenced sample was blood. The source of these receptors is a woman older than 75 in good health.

CDR3: CASQQGGAGEKLFF. In DNA form, the CDR3 reads TGTGCCAGCCAACAGGGGGGCGCGGGTGAAAAACTGTTTTTT. The chain uses TRBV3-1 and TRBJ1-4; 8 nucleotides agree with TRBD1. V gave up 8 bases and J gave up 7 bases; unmatched junction bases: 9. From germline, CDR1 is LGHDT and CDR2 YNNKEL (reference sequence). This CDR3 region has 14 residues. The full variable domain, in which reference TRBV3-1 and TRBJ1-4 provide the parts outside the CDR3, is DTAVSQTPKYLVTQMGNDKSIKCEQNLGHDTMYWYKQDSKKFLKIMFSYNNKELIINETVPNRFSPKSPDKAHLNLHINSLELGDSAVYFCASQQGGAGEKLFFGSGTQLSVL.

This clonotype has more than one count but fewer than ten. The CDR3 is CSAPRTGNNDQPQHF. The CDR3 bases are TGCAGTGCCCCTAGAACAGGGAATAACGATCAGCCCCAGCATTTT. The chain uses TRBV20-1 and TRBJ1-5; tentatively, D is TRBD1 (6 bases). CDR1 is DFQATT, CDR2 SNEGSKA, per germline (reference sequence). The CDR3 covers 15 residues. Trimming stripped 6 bases from V and 5 bases from J, with 20 bases between.

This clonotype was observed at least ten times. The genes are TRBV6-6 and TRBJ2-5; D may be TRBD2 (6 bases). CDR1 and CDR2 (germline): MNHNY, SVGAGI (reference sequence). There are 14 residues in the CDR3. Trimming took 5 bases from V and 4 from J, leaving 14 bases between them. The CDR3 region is CASSGGNWGETQYF. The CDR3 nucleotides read TGTGCCAGCAGTGGAGGGAATTGGGGAGAGACCCAGTACTTC.

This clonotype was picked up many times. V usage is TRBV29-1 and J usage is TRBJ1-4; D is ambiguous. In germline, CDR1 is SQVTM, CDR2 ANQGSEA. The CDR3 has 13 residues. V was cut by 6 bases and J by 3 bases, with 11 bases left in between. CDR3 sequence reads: CSVAAAPNEKLFF. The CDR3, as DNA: TGCAGCGTGGCAGCAGCGCCTAATGAAAAACTGTTTTTT.

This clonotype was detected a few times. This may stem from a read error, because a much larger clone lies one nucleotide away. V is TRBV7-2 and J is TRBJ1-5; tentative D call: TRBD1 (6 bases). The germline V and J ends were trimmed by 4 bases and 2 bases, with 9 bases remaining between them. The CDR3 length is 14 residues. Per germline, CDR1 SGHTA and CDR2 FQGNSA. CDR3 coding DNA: TGTGCCAGCAGCTGGGAGGGGGGCAATCAGCCCCAGCATTTT. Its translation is CASSWEGGNQPQHF. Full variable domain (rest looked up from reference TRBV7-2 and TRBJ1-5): GAGVSQSPSNKVTEKGKDVELRCDPISGHTALYWYRQSLGQGLEFLIYFQGNSAPDKSGLPSDRFSAERTGGSVSTLTIQRTQQEDSAVYLCASSWEGGNQPQHFGDGTRLSIL.

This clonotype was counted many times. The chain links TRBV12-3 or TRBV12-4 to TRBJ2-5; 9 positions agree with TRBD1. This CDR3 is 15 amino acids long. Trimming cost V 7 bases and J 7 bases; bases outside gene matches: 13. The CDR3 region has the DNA TGTGCCAGCAACCCCACAGGGGGCGGCGGGGGGACCCAGTACTTC. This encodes CASNPTGGGGGTQYF.

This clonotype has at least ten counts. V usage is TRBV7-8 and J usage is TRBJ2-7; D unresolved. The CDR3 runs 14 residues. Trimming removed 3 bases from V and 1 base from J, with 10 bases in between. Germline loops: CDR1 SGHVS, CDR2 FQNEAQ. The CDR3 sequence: CASSFYGQSYEQYF. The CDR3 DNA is TGTGCCAGCAGCTTTTATGGGCAGTCCTACGAGCAGTACTTC. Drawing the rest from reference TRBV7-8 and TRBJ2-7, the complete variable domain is GAGVSQSPRYKVAKRGQDVALRCDPISGHVSLFWYQQALGQGPEFLTYFQNEAQLDKSGLPSDRFFAERPEGSVSTLKIQRTQQEDSAVYLCASSFYGQSYEQYFGPGTRLTVT.

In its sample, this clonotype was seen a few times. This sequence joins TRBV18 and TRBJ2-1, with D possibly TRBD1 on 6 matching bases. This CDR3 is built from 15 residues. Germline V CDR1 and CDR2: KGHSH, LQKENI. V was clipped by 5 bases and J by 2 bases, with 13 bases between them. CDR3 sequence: CASSSGHDPYNEQFF. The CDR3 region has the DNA TGTGCCAGCTCATCGGGACACGACCCCTACAATGAGCAGTTCTTC.

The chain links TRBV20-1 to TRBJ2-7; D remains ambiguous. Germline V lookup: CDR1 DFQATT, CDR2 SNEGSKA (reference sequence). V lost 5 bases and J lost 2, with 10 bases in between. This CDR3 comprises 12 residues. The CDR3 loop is CSASPGPYEQYF. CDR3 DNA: TGCAGTGCTTCCCCAGGCCCCTACGAGCAGTACTTC.

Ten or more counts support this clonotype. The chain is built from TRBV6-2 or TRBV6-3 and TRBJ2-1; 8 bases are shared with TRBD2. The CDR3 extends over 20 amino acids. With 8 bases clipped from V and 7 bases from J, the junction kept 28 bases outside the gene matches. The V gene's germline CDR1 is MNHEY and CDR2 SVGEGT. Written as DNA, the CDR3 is TGTGCCAGCCGTTCTCGACAAGGACTAGCCCGTATTGTAGTGGGGAATGAGCAGTTCTTC. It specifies CASRSRQGLARIVVGNEQFF.

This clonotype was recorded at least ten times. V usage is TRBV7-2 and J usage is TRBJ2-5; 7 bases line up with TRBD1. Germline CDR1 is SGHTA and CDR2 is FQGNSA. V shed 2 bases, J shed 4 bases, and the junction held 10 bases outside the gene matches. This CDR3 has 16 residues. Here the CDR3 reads CASSLYGPQGLETQYF. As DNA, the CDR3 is TGTGCCAGCAGCTTATATGGCCCACAGGGGTTAGAGACCCAGTACTTC.

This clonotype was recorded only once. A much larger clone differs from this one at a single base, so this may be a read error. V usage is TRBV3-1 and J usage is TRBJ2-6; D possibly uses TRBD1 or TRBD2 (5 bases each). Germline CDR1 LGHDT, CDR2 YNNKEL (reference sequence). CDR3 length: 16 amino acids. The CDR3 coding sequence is TGTGCCAGCAGCCGGGACGTTCGCTCTGGGGCCAACGCCCTGACTTTC. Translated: CASSRDVRSGANALTF.

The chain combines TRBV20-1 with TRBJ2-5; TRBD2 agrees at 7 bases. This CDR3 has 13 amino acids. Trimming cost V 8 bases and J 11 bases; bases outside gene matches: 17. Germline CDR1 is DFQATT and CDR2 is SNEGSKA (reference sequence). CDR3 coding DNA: TGCAGTAATCCGGGACTAACTGGCAGTGAGCAGTACTTC. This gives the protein CSNPGLTGSEQYF.

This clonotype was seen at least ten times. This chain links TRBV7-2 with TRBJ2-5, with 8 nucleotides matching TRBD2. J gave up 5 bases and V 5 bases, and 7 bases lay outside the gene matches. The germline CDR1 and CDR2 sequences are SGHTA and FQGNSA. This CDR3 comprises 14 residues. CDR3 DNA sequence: TGTGCCAGCAGCATAACGGGGGGGCACGAGACCCAGTACTTC. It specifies CASSITGGHETQYF.

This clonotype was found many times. The CDR3 coding sequence is TGTGCCAGCAGTTACTCTGGGCAGTATGGCTACACCTTC. The encoded protein is CASSYSGQYGYTF. The rearrangement joins TRBV6-5 to TRBJ1-2; D unclear. This CDR3 has 13 amino acids. Germline V gene sequence: CDR1 MNHEY, CDR2 SVGAGI. The V and J ends lost 0 bases and 5 bases respectively, with 7 bases between them.

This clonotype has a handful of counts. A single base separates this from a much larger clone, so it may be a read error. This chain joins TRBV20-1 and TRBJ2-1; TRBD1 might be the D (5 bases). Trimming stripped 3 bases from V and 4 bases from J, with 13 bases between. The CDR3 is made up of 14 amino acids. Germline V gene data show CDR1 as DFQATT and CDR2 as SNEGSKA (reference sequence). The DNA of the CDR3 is TGCAGTGCTAGGCTGGCTAAGGGGTACAATGAGCAGTTCTTC. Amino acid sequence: CSARLAKGYNEQFF.

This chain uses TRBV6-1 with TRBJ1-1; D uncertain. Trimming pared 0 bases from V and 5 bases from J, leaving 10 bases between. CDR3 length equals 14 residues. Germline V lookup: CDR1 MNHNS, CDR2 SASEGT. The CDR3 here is CASSEARVITEAFF. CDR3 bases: TGTGCCAGCAGTGAAGCTCGGGTTATAACTGAAGCTTTCTTT.

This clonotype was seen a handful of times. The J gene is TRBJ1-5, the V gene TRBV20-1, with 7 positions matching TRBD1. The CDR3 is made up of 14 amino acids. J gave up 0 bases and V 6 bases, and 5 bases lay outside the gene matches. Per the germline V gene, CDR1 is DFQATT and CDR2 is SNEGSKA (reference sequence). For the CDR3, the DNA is TGCAGTGCAGTTACAGGGGTTAGCAATCAGCCCCAGCATTTT. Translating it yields CSAVTGVSNQPQHF.

DNA of the CDR3: TGCGCCAGCAGCTTGGAGCCTAGCTCGGGCTACAATGAGCAGTACTTC. Amino acid sequence: CASSLEPSSGYNEQYF. The V gene is TRBV5-1, the J gene TRBJ2-1, with D possibly being TRBD2 (5 bases). The DNA end is more similar to TRBJ2-7, so the J call may be wrong. Germline-derived CDR1 and CDR2 are SGHRS and YFSETQ. This CDR3 has 16 residues.

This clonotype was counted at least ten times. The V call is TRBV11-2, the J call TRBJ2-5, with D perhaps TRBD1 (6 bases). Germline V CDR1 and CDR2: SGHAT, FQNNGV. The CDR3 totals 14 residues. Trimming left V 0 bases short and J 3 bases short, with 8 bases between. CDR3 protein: CASSLETGKETQYF. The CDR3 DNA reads TGTGCCAGCAGCTTAGAAACAGGGAAAGAGACCCAGTACTTC. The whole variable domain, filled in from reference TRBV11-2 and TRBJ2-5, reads EAGVAQSPRYKIIEKRQSVAFWCNPISGHATLYWYQQILGQGPKLLIQFQNNGVVDDSQLPKDRFSAERLKGVDSTLKIQPAKLEDSAVYLCASSLETGKETQYFGPGTRLLVL.

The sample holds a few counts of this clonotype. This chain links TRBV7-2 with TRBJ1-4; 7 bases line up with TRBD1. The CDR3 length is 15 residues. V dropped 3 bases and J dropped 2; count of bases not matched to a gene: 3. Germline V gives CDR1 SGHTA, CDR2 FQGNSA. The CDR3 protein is CASSLTGRTNEKLFF. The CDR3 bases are TGTGCCAGCAGCTTGACAGGGAGGACTAATGAAAAACTGTTTTTT.

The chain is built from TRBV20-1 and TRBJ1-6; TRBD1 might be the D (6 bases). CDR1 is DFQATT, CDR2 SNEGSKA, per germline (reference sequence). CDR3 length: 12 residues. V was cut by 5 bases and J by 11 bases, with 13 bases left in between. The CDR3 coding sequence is TGCAGTGCTTCCCCAGGGGCTCCACCCCTCCACTTT. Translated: CSASPGAPPLHF.

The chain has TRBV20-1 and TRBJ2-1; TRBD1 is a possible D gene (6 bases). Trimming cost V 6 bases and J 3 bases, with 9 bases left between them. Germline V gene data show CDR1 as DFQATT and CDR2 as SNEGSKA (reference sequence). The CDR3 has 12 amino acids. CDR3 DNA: TGCAGTGCAACAGGGAACTACAATGAGCAGTTCTTC. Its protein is CSATGNYNEQFF.

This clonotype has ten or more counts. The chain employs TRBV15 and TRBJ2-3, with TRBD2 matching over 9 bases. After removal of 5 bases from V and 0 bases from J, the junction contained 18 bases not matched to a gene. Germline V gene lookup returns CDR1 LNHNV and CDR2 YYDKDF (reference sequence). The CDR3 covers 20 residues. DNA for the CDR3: TGTGCCACCAGCGCCTCAGTTGGGGAGTGGCTAGCGGGGAGCACAGATACGCAGTATTTT. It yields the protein CATSASVGEWLAGSTDTQYF. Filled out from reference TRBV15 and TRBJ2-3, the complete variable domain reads DAMVIQNPRYQVTQFGKPVTLSCSQTLNHNVMYWYQQKSSQAPKLLFHYYDKDFNNEADTPDNFQSRRPNTSFCFLDIRSPGLGDTAMYLCATSASVGEWLAGSTDTQYFGPGTRLTVL.

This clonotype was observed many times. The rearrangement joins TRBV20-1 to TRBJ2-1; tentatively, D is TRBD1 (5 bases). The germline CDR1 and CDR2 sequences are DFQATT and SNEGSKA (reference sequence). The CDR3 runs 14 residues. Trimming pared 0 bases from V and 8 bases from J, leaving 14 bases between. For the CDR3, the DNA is TGCAGTGCTAGAGATCCCCTTAGGGGCGATGAGCAGTTCTTC. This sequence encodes CSARDPLRGDEQFF.

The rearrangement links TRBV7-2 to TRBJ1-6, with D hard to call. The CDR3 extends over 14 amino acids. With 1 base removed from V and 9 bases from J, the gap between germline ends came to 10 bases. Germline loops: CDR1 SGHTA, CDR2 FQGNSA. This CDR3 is CASSLVEDSSPLHF. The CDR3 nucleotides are TGTGCCAGCAGCTTAGTGGAGGATTCTTCACCCCTCCACTTT.